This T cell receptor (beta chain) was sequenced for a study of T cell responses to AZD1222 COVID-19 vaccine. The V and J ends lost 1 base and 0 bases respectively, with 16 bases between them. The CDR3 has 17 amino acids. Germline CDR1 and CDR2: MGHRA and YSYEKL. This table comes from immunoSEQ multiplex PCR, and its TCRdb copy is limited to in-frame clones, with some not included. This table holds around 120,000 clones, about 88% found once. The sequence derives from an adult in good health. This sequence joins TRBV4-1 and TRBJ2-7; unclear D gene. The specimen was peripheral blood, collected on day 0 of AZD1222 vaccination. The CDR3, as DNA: TGCGCCAGCAGCCAAGTTTGGATCGGCGCCCGCTCCTACGAGCAGTACTTC. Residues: CASSQVWIGARSYEQYF.